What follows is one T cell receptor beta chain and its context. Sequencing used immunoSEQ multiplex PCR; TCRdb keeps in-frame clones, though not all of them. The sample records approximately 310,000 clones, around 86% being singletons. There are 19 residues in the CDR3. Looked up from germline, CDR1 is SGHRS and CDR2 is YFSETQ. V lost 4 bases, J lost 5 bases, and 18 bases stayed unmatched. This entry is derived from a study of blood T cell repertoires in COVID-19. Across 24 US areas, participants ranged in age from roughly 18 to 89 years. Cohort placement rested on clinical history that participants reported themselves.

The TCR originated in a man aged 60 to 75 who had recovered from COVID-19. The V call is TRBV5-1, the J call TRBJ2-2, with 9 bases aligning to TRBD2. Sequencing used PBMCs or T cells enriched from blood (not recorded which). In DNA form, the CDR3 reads TGCGCCAGCAGCCAGCGACAGGGAGGGGCTAGCGGGAATACCGGGGAGCTGTTTTTT. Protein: CASSQRQGGASGNTGELFF.